The clone carrying this T cell receptor (beta chain) was found a few times. TCRdb itself ran the 5' RACE reads through MiXCR, one entry per CDR3 protein. The sample has 380,000 or so distinct CDR3 sequences, approximately 22% seen once. This CDR3 region has 15 residues. The V and J ends lost 5 bases and 5 bases, in that order; junction bases with no gene match: 9. From germline, CDR1 is SEHNR and CDR2 FQNEAQ (reference sequence). The source of the sample is a study of CD8 T cells in ankylosing spondylitis. Sequenced sample: blood, either unsorted or a sorted T cell fraction (not recorded which). The chain is built from TRBV7-9 and TRBJ2-7; the match to TRBD1 covers 10 bases. This clonotype was obtained from a male donor with ankylosing spondylitis or in good health (not recorded which). Here the CDR3 reads CASSHRDRGIHEQYF. Written as DNA, the CDR3 is TGTGCCAGCAGCCACCGGGACAGGGGTATCCACGAGCAGTACTTC.